A selection of T cell receptor beta chains follows, all from one sample in a study of T-cell reconstitution after alpha-beta-depleted transplantation in children. TCRdb independently ran MiXCR on the PCR reads; one entry per CDR3 protein. The sample yields under 400,000 distinct CDR3 sequences, roughly 21% seen once. Specimen: PBMCs, mostly from graft donor cells, collected 180 days after TCRalphabeta/CD19-depleted stem cell transplant. These receptor sequences come from a male patient younger than 18 who had a stem cell transplant for acute lymphoblastic leukemia, so the T cells may come from the graft donor. CDR3s include the opening cysteine and the closing phenylalanine or tryptophan. D genes are given only for firm matches. The listing skips clone size in some rows; elsewhere it reads once, few, many or a size class.

>TRBV4-1|NA|TRBJ2-7|16|TRBD2
CASSHLLAGVSSEQYF
TGCGCCAGCAGCCACCTTCTAGCGGGAGTTTCGAGCGAGCAGTACTTC
>TRBV29-1|NA|TRBJ1-4|11|NA
CSVEDRRGLFF
TGCAGCGTTGAAGATCGGAGGGGGCTGTTTTTT
>TRBV12-3/TRBV12-4|few|TRBJ2-1|12|NA
CASSFRGFEQFF
TGTGCCAGCAGTTTCAGGGGTTTTGAGCAGTTCTTC
>TRBV5-1|many|TRBJ2-7|14|TRBD2
CASSLLAGTYEQYF
TGCGCCAGCAGCTTACTAGCGGGGACCTACGAGCAGTACTTC
>TRBV20-1|many|TRBJ2-5|15|TRBD1
CSAGRTGIVEETQYF
TGCAGTGCTGGCCGGACAGGGATAGTGGAGGAGACCCAGTACTTC
>TRBV12-3/TRBV12-4|NA|TRBJ2-1|15|NA
CASSLLGTQQAGQFF
TGTGCCAGCAGTTTACTCGGGACCCAACAAGCGGGGCAGTTCTTC
>TRBV12-3/TRBV12-4|NA|TRBJ2-7|13|NA
CASSLGVGGEQYF
TGTGCCAGCAGTTTGGGGGTTGGGGGCGAGCAGTACTTC
>TRBV2|few|TRBJ2-1|12|NA
CASTGLYNEQFF
TGTGCCAGCACGGGACTTTACAATGAGCAGTTCTTC
>TRBV20-1|NA|TRBJ2-5|13|NA
CSARGRNQETQYF
TGCAGTGCTAGGGGTCGGAACCAAGAGACCCAGTACTTC
>TRBV4-1|NA|TRBJ2-7|15|TRBD1
CASSQRVWDSYEQYF
TGCGCCAGCAGCCAAAGGGTCTGGGACAGCTACGAGCAGTACTTC